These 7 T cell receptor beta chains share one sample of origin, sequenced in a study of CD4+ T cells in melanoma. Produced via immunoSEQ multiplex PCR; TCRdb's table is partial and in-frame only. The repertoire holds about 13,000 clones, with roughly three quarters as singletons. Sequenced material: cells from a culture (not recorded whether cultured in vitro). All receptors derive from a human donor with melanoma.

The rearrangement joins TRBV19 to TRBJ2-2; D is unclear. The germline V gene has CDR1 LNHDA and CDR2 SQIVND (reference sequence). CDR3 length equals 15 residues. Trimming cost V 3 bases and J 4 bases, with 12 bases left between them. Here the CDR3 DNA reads TGTGCCAGTAGTATGAACGGGTTAAGCACCGGGGAGCTGTTTTTT. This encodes CASSMNGLSTGELFF.

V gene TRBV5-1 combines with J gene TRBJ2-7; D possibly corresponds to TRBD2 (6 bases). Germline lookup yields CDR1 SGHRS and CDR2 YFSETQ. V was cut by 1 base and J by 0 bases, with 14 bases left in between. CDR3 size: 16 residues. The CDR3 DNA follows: TGCGCCAGCAGCTTGTTTGGCGGGGCGAGCTCCTACGAGCAGTACTTC. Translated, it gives CASSLFGGASSYEQYF.

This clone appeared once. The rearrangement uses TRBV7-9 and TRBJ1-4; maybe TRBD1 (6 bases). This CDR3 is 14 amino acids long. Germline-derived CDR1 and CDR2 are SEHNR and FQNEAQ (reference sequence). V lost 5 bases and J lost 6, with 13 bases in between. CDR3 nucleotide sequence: TGTGCCAGCAGCAACGGACAGTGGGATGAAAAACTGTTTTTT. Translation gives CASSNGQWDEKLFF.

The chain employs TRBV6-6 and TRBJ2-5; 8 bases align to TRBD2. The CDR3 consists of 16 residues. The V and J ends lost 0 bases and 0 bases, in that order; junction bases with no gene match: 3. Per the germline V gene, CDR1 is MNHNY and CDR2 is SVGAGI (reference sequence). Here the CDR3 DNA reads TGTGCCAGCAGTTACTCCCCTAGCGGGTACCAAGAGACCCAGTACTTC. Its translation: CASSYSPSGYQETQYF.

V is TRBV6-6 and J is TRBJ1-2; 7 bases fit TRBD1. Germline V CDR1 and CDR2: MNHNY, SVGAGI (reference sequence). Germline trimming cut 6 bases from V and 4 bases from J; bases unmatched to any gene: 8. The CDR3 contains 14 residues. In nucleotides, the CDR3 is TGTGCCAGCAGAAGTACCGGGACAGCCTATGGCTACACCTTC. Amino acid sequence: CASRSTGTAYGYTF.

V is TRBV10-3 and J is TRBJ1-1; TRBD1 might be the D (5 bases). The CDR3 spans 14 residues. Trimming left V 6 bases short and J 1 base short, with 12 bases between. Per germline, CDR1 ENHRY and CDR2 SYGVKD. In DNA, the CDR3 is TGTGCCATCAGCAGGGAGGGGAAGAACACTGAAGCTTTCTTT. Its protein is CAISREGKNTEAFF.

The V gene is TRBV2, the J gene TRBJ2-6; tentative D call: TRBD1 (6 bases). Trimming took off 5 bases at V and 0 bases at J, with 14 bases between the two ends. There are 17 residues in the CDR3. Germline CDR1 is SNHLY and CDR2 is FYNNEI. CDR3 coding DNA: TGTGCCAGCAGTTTACTAGGGGACAACTCTGGGGCCAACGTCCTGACTTTC. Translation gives CASSLLGDNSGANVLTF.